A single sample is the source of the 25 T cell receptor beta chains below, sequenced in a study of T cell responses to AZD1222 COVID-19 vaccine. Assay used: immunoSEQ multiplex PCR; TCRdb lists only in-frame clones, some missing. Among tens of thousands of clones, around 87% were seen once, and the ten largest hold about 2.7%. Sequenced here: peripheral blood, sampled 28 days after the second AZD1222 dose. These receptors were obtained from an adult who received the AZD1222 COVID-19 vaccine.

The rearrangement uses TRBV30 and TRBJ2-3; 11 bases are shared with TRBD2. The CDR3 consists of 17 residues. CDR1 GTSNPN and CDR2 SVGIG come from the germline V gene (reference sequence). The J segment lost 0 bases and the V segment lost 2 bases, leaving 7 bases of the junction unmatched. In DNA form, the CDR3 reads TGTGCCTGGAGTTACACCCGGACTAGCGGGAGCACAGATACGCAGTATTTT. Its protein is CAWSYTRTSGSTDTQYF.

The J gene is TRBJ2-7, the V gene TRBV21-1; the listed D gene, TRBD2, was not tested against the DNA. TRBV21-1 is an annotated pseudogene. CDR3 size: 12 residues. The CDR3 spells CASPRESYEQYF. CDR3 sequence (DNA): TGTGCCAGCCCTCGGGAATCCTACGAGCAGTACTTC.

The V call is TRBV2, the J call TRBJ2-1; D might be TRBD1 (6 bases). Germline CDR1 and CDR2: SNHLY and FYNNEI. The CDR3 is made up of 13 amino acids. Trimming removed 4 bases at V and 15 bases at J, with 19 bases between. The CDR3 bases are TGTGCCAGCAGTGTTAGGGGGTTATTCGATCGGTTCTTC. Translating gives CASSVRGLFDRFF.

The J gene is TRBJ1-1, the V gene TRBV4-1; D remains unclear. Trimming shortened V by 0 bases and J by 3 bases, and 14 bases separated the two germline ends. In germline, CDR1 is MGHRA, CDR2 YSYEKL. CDR3 size: 16 residues. Written as DNA, the CDR3 is TGCGCCAGCAGCCAAGATACCCTGGGATTTTACACTGAAGCTTTCTTT. Residues: CASSQDTLGFYTEAFF.

Only a few counts were recorded for this clone. The rearrangement uses TRBV13 and TRBJ1-2; the D is unclear. The germline V gene has CDR1 PRHDT and CDR2 FYEKMQ (reference sequence). V gave up 1 base and J gave up 0 bases, with 6 bases separating them. The CDR3 spans 14 residues. The CDR3 spells CASSLDGSNYGYTF. CDR3 bases: TGTGCCAGCAGCTTAGACGGTTCTAACTATGGCTACACCTTC.

The rearrangement joins TRBV19 to TRBJ1-1; D is possibly TRBD1 (6 bases). There are 13 residues in the CDR3. Germline V CDR1 and CDR2: LNHDA, SQIVND (reference sequence). V was pared by 5 bases and J by 1 base, with 8 bases between. In nucleotides, the CDR3 is TGTGCCAGTAGTTGGACAGAGAACACTGAAGCTTTCTTT. It is translated as CASSWTENTEAFF.

CDR3 protein: CASSPPRGGGGELFF. In DNA form, the CDR3 reads TGTGCCAGTAGCCCCCCCAGGGGTGGGGGCGGGGAGCTGTTTTTT. The rearrangement uses TRBV19 and TRBJ2-2; tentative D call: TRBD1 (6 bases). The germline V and J ends were trimmed by 6 bases and 7 bases, with 18 bases remaining between them. CDR1 is LNHDA, CDR2 SQIVND, per germline (reference sequence). The CDR3 contains 15 residues.

A single count supports this clone. The genes are TRBV30 and TRBJ1-2; D unresolved. Germline assignment: CDR1 GTSNPN and CDR2 SVGIG (reference sequence). Trimming took off 3 bases at V and 6 bases at J, with 11 bases between the two ends. CDR3 length: 12 amino acids. The CDR3 protein is CAWSDGINGYTF. CDR3 nucleotide sequence: TGTGCCTGGAGCGACGGTATAAATGGCTACACCTTC.

This rearrangement joins TRBV7-9 to TRBJ1-3, with D unclear. This CDR3 contains 14 residues. V shed 3 bases and J shed 1 base, with 7 bases lying between them. Germline values: CDR1 SEHNR, CDR2 FQNEAQ (reference sequence). The CDR3 reads CASSLGLSGNTIYF. CDR3 nucleotides: TGTGCCAGCAGCTTGGGCCTTTCTGGAAACACCATATATTTT.

V and J are TRBV20-1 and TRBJ2-7; a possible D gene is TRBD2 (6 bases). The CDR3 is 16 amino acids. Germline assignment: CDR1 DFQATT and CDR2 SNEGSKA (reference sequence). The V and J ends lost 3 bases and 1 base respectively, with 19 bases between them. The chain's CDR3 is CSASGGDSGNSYEQYF. The CDR3 nucleotides read TGCAGTGCTAGTGGAGGGGATAGCGGAAATTCCTACGAGCAGTACTTC.

This chain connects TRBV19 to TRBJ2-2, with 9 nucleotides matching TRBD2. The V segment lost 8 bases and the J segment 0 bases; nucleotides outside the gene matches: 4. Germline V gene data show CDR1 as LNHDA and CDR2 as SQIVND (reference sequence). This CDR3 has 15 amino acids. The CDR3 spells CASPQREANTGELFF. The DNA of the CDR3 is TGTGCCAGTCCCCAGCGGGAGGCGAACACCGGGGAGCTGTTTTTT.

The rearrangement links TRBV30 to TRBJ2-7, with D unresolved. Trimming left V 0 bases short and J 3 bases short, with 12 bases between. Germline V gene lookup returns CDR1 GTSNPN and CDR2 SVGIG (reference sequence). This CDR3 is built from 14 residues. This CDR3 reads CAWSVVRRGYEQYF. The CDR3 bases are TGTGCCTGGAGTGTAGTGCGGAGAGGCTACGAGCAGTACTTC.

DNA for the CDR3: TGTGCCAGCAGCCAAGATTGGGCTAGCGAACACCAAGAGACCCAGTACTTC. Translation gives CASSQDWASEHQETQYF. The genes are TRBV4-2 and TRBJ2-5; TRBD2 might be the D (6 bases). Germline CDR1 is LGHNA and CDR2 is YNFKEQ. This CDR3 is built from 17 residues. Trimming pared 0 bases from V and 0 bases from J, leaving 14 bases between.

The chain has TRBV6-5 and TRBJ1-2, with TRBD1 identical over 8 bases. This CDR3 comprises 12 residues. V lost 5 bases to trimming and J lost 6 bases; unmatched junction nucleotides: 2. Germline V gene lookup returns CDR1 MNHEY and CDR2 SVGAGI. The CDR3 region has the DNA TGTGCCAGCAGTCGGACAGGGAATGGCTACACCTTC. Encoded protein: CASSRTGNGYTF.

In this sample, this clone turned up once. The genes are TRBV29-1 and TRBJ2-1, with D tentatively TRBD2 (6 bases). V was pared by 2 bases and J by 9 bases, with 14 bases between. The germline gives CDR1 SQVTM, CDR2 ANQGSEA. CDR3 size: 13 residues. The CDR3 DNA is TGCAGCGTTGAAAGGATCGGGGGTATTGAGCAGTTCTTC. This gives the protein CSVERIGGIEQFF.

This chain joins TRBV7-2 and TRBJ2-3; TRBD1 matches 10 bases. Trimming cost V 4 bases and J 3 bases; bases outside gene matches: 4. The germline gives CDR1 SGHTA, CDR2 FQGNSA. This CDR3 region has 15 residues. The chain's CDR3 is CASSWTGGWTDTQYF. Written as DNA, the CDR3 is TGTGCCAGCAGCTGGACAGGGGGTTGGACAGATACGCAGTATTTT.

CDR3 loop: CASSQVQYARAAGETYNEQFF. As DNA, the CDR3 is TGTGCCAGCAGCCAAGTCCAGTATGCTAGGGCAGCGGGAGAGACCTACAATGAGCAGTTCTTC. This chain uses TRBV14 with TRBJ2-1, with 8 bases fitting TRBD2. The germline V gene encodes CDR1 SGHDN and CDR2 FVKESK. Trimming took 1 base from V and 2 from J; bases not matched to a gene: 19. CDR3 size: 21 residues.

The J gene is TRBJ2-3, the V gene TRBV3-1 (or the pseudogene TRBV3-2); no clear D. Trimming shortened V by 4 bases and J by 2 bases, and 10 bases separated the two germline ends. The CDR3 consists of 14 residues. Germline CDR1 and CDR2: LGHDT and YNNKEL (reference sequence). This CDR3 reads CASSLLLTTDTQYF. Written as DNA, the CDR3 is TGTGCCAGCAGCCTACTTCTTACCACAGATACGCAGTATTTT.

V and J are TRBV6-5 and TRBJ1-4; tentative D call: TRBD1 (6 bases). The CDR3 spans 15 residues. Germline V lookup: CDR1 MNHEY, CDR2 SVGAGI. With 6 bases removed from V and 6 bases from J, the gap between germline ends came to 17 bases. The CDR3 DNA is TGTGCCAGCAGACGGGACACCCACGCAGATGAAAAACTGTTTTTT. Amino acid sequence: CASRRDTHADEKLFF.

CDR3 in DNA: TGTGCCAGCAGTTGGACAGGGGGCAATGGCTACACCTTC. This encodes CASSWTGGNGYTF. The chain joins TRBV6-2 or TRBV6-3 to TRBJ1-2; TRBD1 matches 11 bases. The V gene's germline CDR1 is MNHEY and CDR2 SVGEGT. The CDR3 is 13 amino acids. V was pared by 4 bases and J by 6 bases, with 1 base of the junction left unmatched.

The CDR3 DNA sequence: TGTGCCTGGACCAGGGACCAGAACAGCAACTATGGCTACACCTTC. Amino acids: CAWTRDQNSNYGYTF. The chain has TRBV30 and TRBJ1-2; D is perhaps TRBD1 (5 bases). CDR3 length: 15 residues. The V and J ends lost 4 bases and 2 bases respectively, with 17 bases between them. CDR1 GTSNPN and CDR2 SVGIG come from the germline V gene (reference sequence).

V is TRBV10-3 and J is TRBJ1-6; D gene uncertain. Trimming shortened V by 4 bases and J by 3 bases, and 4 bases separated the two germline ends. The CDR3 spans 13 residues. CDR1 and CDR2 (germline): ENHRY, SYGVKD. The CDR3 DNA is TGTGCCATCAGTGCGGACTATAATTCACCCCTCCACTTT. Protein: CAISADYNSPLHF.

The chain carries TRBV9 and TRBJ2-7; D uncertain. The CDR3 runs 14 residues. In germline, CDR1 is SGDLS, CDR2 YYNGEE. V dropped 0 bases and J dropped 5 bases, with 12 bases sitting between them. As DNA, the CDR3 is TGTGCCAGCAGCGTAGGGCTGGGATTGCACGAGCAGTACTTC. As protein: CASSVGLGLHEQYF.

The rearrangement joins TRBV30 to TRBJ2-3; D is possibly TRBD1 (6 bases). Deletions cut 2 bases from V and 1 base from J, with 19 bases between. CDR1 and CDR2 from the germline V gene are GTSNPN and SVGIG (reference sequence). The CDR3 consists of 17 residues. CDR3 DNA: TGTGCCTGGAGTTTCTCCGTTACAGGGTGGGGCACAGATACGCAGTATTTT. It is translated as CAWSFSVTGWGTDTQYF.

J is TRBJ2-1 and V is TRBV4-3; 11 bases are shared with TRBD1. Losses at the gene ends were 2 bases for V and 7 bases for J; bases not matched to a gene: 7. This CDR3 has 16 residues. CDR1 LGHNA and CDR2 YSLEER come from the germline V gene. The CDR3 sequence: CASSQSGTGGWNEQFF. The CDR3 DNA follows: TGCGCCAGCAGCCAATCCGGGACAGGGGGATGGAATGAGCAGTTCTTC.